This record concerns one T cell receptor beta chain sequence. This specimen comes from a study of blood T cell repertoires in COVID-19. As for the study in general: Specimens from acute and convalescent COVID-19 originated in the United States, Italy and Spain. PBMCs, B-cell-depleted T cells, or T cells provided the cDNA or gDNA that made up the material.

Authors' data handling: Cell counts per sample came from amplifying reference gene primers. The data were produced by immunoSEQ multiplex PCR, yet TCRdb's version contains in-frame clones alone and is incomplete. V and J calls and clone size are those listed in that table; D and trimming were worked out from the DNA. The table has a few hundred thousand clones, around 87% seen once. The clonotype was recovered from a man aged 18 to 29 with active or convalescent COVID-19. What was sequenced was peripheral blood.

For the CDR3, the DNA is TGTGCCAGCAGTCTACAGGGGGGTACGAACACCGGGGAGCTGTTTTTT. Translated: CASSLQGGTNTGELFF. The chain links TRBV2 to TRBJ2-2, with TRBD1 matching over 8 bases. V shed 5 bases, J shed 0 bases, and the junction held 5 bases outside the gene matches. Germline V CDR1 and CDR2: SNHLY, FYNNEI. This CDR3 comprises 16 residues.